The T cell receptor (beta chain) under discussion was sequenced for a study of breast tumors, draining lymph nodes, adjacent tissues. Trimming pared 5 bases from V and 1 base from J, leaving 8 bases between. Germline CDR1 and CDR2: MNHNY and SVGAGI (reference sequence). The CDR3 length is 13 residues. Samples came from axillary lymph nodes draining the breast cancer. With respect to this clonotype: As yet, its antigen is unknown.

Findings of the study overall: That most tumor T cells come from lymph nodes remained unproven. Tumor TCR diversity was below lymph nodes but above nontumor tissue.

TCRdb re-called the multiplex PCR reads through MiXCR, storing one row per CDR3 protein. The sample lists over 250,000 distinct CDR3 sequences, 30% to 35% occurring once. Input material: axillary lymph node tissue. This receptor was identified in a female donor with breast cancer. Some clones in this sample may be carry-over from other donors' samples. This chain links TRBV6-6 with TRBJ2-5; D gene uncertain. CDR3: CASSRWVQETQYF. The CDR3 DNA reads TGTGCCAGCAGTCGGTGGGTCCAAGAGACCCAGTACTTC.